This is a list of T cell receptor beta chains from one sample in a study of shared clonotypes between healthy human individuals. Sequenced by immunoSEQ multiplex PCR; TCRdb stores in-frame clones only, minus some. This table has 900,000 to 1,200,000 clones, about 84% appearing once. Sequencing was carried out using memory CD4+ T cells from PBMCs. These receptors came from a man younger than 30 in good health. Some clones in this sample may be carry-over from other donors' samples. The CDR3 runs from the conserved cysteine through the conserved F or W. A D gene is named only where the DNA matches it firmly. Rows give clone size only sometimes, using once, few, many, or a class for an expanded clone.

J: TRBJ2-5; size: many; V: TRBV19; D: .; CDR3: CASSPGTSQETQYF; DNA: TGTGCCAGTAGTCCAGGGACTTCCCAAGAGACCCAGTACTTC
J: TRBJ2-7; size: .; V: TRBV5-4; D: TRBD1; CDR3: CASSRTGTVYYEQYF; DNA: TGTGCCAGCAGCCGCACCGGGACAGTGTACTACGAGCAGTACTTC
J: TRBJ2-5; size: .; V: TRBV5-1; D: .; CDR3: CASSSTRGVETQYF; DNA: TGCGCCAGCAGCTCCACACGAGGGGTGGAGACCCAGTACTTC
J: TRBJ2-1; size: few; V: TRBV10-2; D: .; CDR3: CASSDGNNEQFF; DNA: TGCGCCAGCAGTGATGGCAACAATGAGCAGTTCTTC
J: TRBJ2-2; size: many; V: TRBV7-8; D: .; CDR3: CASSLAQNTGELFF; DNA: TGTGCCAGCAGCTTAGCACAGAACACCGGGGAGCTGTTTTTT
J: TRBJ2-3; size: .; V: TRBV5-4; D: .; CDR3: CASSLPGESQNTQYF; DNA: TGTGCCAGCAGCTTGCCGGGGGAGAGTCAAAATACGCAGTATTTT
J: TRBJ1-1; size: .; V: TRBV2; D: .; CDR3: CASSEGVQGAAEAFF; DNA: TGTGCCAGCAGTGAAGGGGTACAGGGTGCCGCTGAAGCTTTCTTT
J: TRBJ2-7; size: once; V: TRBV18; D: TRBD2; CDR3: CASSPSSGSPEQYF; DNA: TGTGCCAGCTCACCATCAAGCGGGAGTCCCGAGCAGTACTTC
J: TRBJ1-2; size: .; V: TRBV28; D: TRBD1; CDR3: CASSLSGDSTMYGYTF; DNA: TGTGCCAGCAGTTTGAGCGGGGACAGTACCATGTATGGCTACACCTTC
J: TRBJ2-6; size: .; V: TRBV19; D: .; CDR3: CASSPIGGSGANVLTF; DNA: TGTGCCAGTAGTCCAATAGGGGGCTCTGGGGCCAACGTCCTGACTTTC
J: TRBJ2-5; size: many; V: TRBV5-4; D: .; CDR3: CASSFRTEQETQYF; DNA: TGTGCCAGCAGCTTCCGAACAGAACAAGAGACCCAGTACTTC
J: TRBJ1-5; size: .; V: TRBV19; D: .; CDR3: CASSIVGPQSNQPQHF; DNA: TGTGCCAGTAGTATAGTCGGCCCTCAGAGCAATCAGCCCCAGCATTTT
J: TRBJ2-2; size: once; V: TRBV10-3; D: TRBD2; CDR3: CATQGGTSGTTGELFF; DNA: TGTGCCACCCAAGGCGGGACTAGCGGGACCACCGGGGAGCTGTTTTTT
J: TRBJ2-7; size: .; V: TRBV28; D: TRBD2; CDR3: CASRRTSGLSYEQYF; DNA: TGTGCCAGCAGACGGACTAGCGGTCTCTCCTACGAGCAGTACTTC
J: TRBJ2-1; size: .; V: TRBV19; D: .; CDR3: CASKYKTRSLLNEQFF; DNA: TGTGCCAGTAAATATAAGACTAGGTCTTTGCTCAATGAGCAGTTCTTC
J: TRBJ2-1; size: .; V: TRBV9; D: TRBD2; CDR3: CASTYLSGSSYNEQFF; DNA: TGTGCCAGCACCTACCTTAGCGGGAGCTCCTACAATGAGCAGTTCTTC
J: TRBJ2-7; size: .; V: TRBV11-2; D: .; CDR3: CASSLAVGRVVSYEQYF; DNA: TGTGCCAGCAGCTTAGCGGTGGGCAGGGTGGTCTCCTACGAGCAGTACTTC
J: TRBJ1-2; size: .; V: TRBV19; D: TRBD1; CDR3: CASSIGGQAGYGYTF; DNA: TGTGCCAGTAGTATTGGCGGACAGGCTGGCTATGGCTACACCTTC
J: TRBJ2-2; size: .; V: TRBV5-4; D: .; CDR3: CASSLVGARAGELFF; DNA: TGTGCCAGCAGCTTGGTGGGAGCCCGCGCCGGGGAGCTGTTTTTT
J: TRBJ2-3; size: .; V: TRBV7-3; D: TRBD2; CDR3: CASSLTAPTSGRKPSTDTQYF; DNA: TGTGCCAGCAGCTTAACCGCCCCGACTAGCGGGAGGAAACCTAGCACAGATACGCAGTATTTT
J: TRBJ2-5; size: .; V: TRBV11-2; D: TRBD1; CDR3: CASSSLHGGTGGTQYF; DNA: TGTGCCAGCAGCTCACTGCACGGCGGGACAGGGGGGACCCAGTACTTC
J: TRBJ2-1; size: .; V: TRBV20-1; D: .; CDR3: CSAPQRRDTLF; DNA: TGCAGTGCTCCCCAACGCCGGGACACCCTCTTC
J: TRBJ2-7; size: .; V: TRBV4-3; D: TRBD2; CDR3: CASSRGPTSGKGYEQYF; DNA: TGCGCCAGCAGCCGAGGACCGACTAGCGGGAAGGGCTACGAGCAGTACTTC
J: TRBJ2-1; size: .; V: TRBV19; D: .; CDR3: CASSTRQTHPRTTSYNEQFF; DNA: TGTGCCAGTAGTACCCGACAGACTCATCCACGCACAACATCCTACAATGAGCAGTTCTTC
J: TRBJ1-1; size: .; V: TRBV5-1; D: .; CDR3: CASSWKLNTEAFF; DNA: TGCGCCAGCAGCTGGAAGTTAAACACTGAAGCTTTCTTT
J: TRBJ2-5; size: .; V: TRBV28; D: TRBD1; CDR3: CASSPDRAETQYF; DNA: TGTGCCAGCAGCCCGGACAGGGCAGAGACCCAGTACTTC
J: TRBJ1-4; size: .; V: TRBV10-3; D: TRBD1; CDR3: CAIRAGGSTNEKLFF; DNA: TGTGCCATCCGGGCAGGGGGATCAACTAATGAAAAACTGTTTTTT
J: TRBJ2-6; size: .; V: TRBV19; D: .; CDR3: CASSLQWLGPGANVLTF; DNA: TGTGCCAGTAGTCTCCAATGGTTGGGGCCTGGGGCCAACGTCCTGACTTTC
J: TRBJ2-5; size: .; V: TRBV7-8; D: TRBD2; CDR3: CASSLAQREGTQYF; DNA: TGTGCCAGCAGCTTAGCGCAAAGGGAGGGGACCCAGTACTTC
J: TRBJ2-4; size: few; V: TRBV15; D: .; CDR3: CATSPRGGGGAKNIQYF; DNA: TGTGCCACCAGCCCCCGTGGGGGAGGGGGGGCCAAAAACATTCAGTACTTC
J: TRBJ1-2; size: few; V: TRBV28; D: .; CDR3: CASGSLDRNYGYTF; DNA: TGTGCCAGCGGTTCTCTGGACCGGAACTATGGCTACACCTTC
J: TRBJ2-2; size: few; V: TRBV7-6; D: .; CDR3: CASSLGLLRGIRNTGELFF; DNA: TGTGCCAGCAGCTTAGGTCTTCTCAGGGGAATACGAAACACCGGGGAGCTGTTTTTT
J: TRBJ2-2; size: .; V: TRBV28; D: TRBD2; CDR3: CASNQLAGPGELFF; DNA: TGTGCCAGCAATCAACTAGCGGGGCCCGGGGAGCTGTTTTTT
J: TRBJ1-3; size: .; V: TRBV27; D: .; CDR3: CASRGAVGNTIYF; DNA: TGTGCCAGCCGTGGGGCAGTTGGAAACACCATATATTTT
J: TRBJ2-5; size: once; V: TRBV5-1; D: .; CDR3: CASSLRGGQETQYF; DNA: TGCGCCAGCAGCTTGAGGGGCGGGCAAGAGACCCAGTACTTC
J: TRBJ2-7; size: .; V: TRBV5-1; D: .; CDR3: CASSRSIGALIEQYF; DNA: TGCGCCAGCAGTCGGAGCATAGGGGCGCTGATAGAGCAGTACTTC